The 20 T cell receptor beta chains below were found in one sample sequenced in a study of blood T cell repertoires in COVID-19. The method was immunoSEQ multiplex PCR; TCRdb's version includes in-frame clones alone and lacks a portion of them. The profile covers some 200,000 clones, with around 84% appearing a single time and about 1.5% taken by the ten largest. The material sequenced was peripheral blood. Receptors were obtained from a woman between 35 and 50 years old who had recovered from COVID-19.

The chain combines TRBV5-1 with TRBJ1-1; 7 nucleotides agree with TRBD1. The V gene end was trimmed by 4 bases and the J gene end by 1 base; junction bases not matched to a gene: 4. Germline V gene data show CDR1 as SGHRS and CDR2 as YFSETQ. The CDR3 contains 14 residues. The CDR3, as DNA: TGCGCCAGCAGCATGAGGACAGGGAACACTGAAGCTTTCTTT. It translates to CASSMRTGNTEAFF.

The rearrangement uses TRBV7-2 and TRBJ2-1, with 7 bases lining up with TRBD2. Germline CDR1 reads SGHTA; CDR2 reads FQGNSA. The CDR3 has 15 residues. J was trimmed by 9 bases and V by 1 base; bases with no gene match: 9. The CDR3 region is CASSLGHGGWVEQFF. CDR3 nucleotides: TGTGCCAGCAGCTTAGGTCACGGGGGGTGGGTTGAGCAGTTCTTC.

The genes are TRBV5-6 and TRBJ1-2; the D gene is possibly TRBD1 (5 bases). The CDR3 length is 14 residues. CDR1 is SGHDT and CDR2 is YYEEEE in the germline V gene. Trimming took 5 bases from V and 0 from J, leaving 11 bases between them. The CDR3 sequence is CASRRQFPNYGYTF. CDR3 in DNA: TGTGCCAGCAGGCGACAGTTTCCTAACTATGGCTACACCTTC.

The chain uses TRBV11-2 and TRBJ1-1; D not certain. V lost 5 bases, J lost 7 bases, and 17 bases lay in between. The CDR3 covers 14 residues. Germline V gene data show CDR1 as SGHAT and CDR2 as FQNNGV. The CDR3 loop is CASSPQVPGGEAFF. The CDR3 nucleotides read TGTGCCAGCAGCCCTCAGGTCCCCGGAGGTGAAGCTTTCTTT. Combining the CDR3 with reference TRBV11-2 and TRBJ1-1 gives the whole variable domain EAGVAQSPRYKIIEKRQSVAFWCNPISGHATLYWYQQILGQGPKLLIQFQNNGVVDDSQLPKDRFSAERLKGVDSTLKIQPAKLEDSAVYLCASSPQVPGGEAFFGQGTRLTVV.

This chain joins TRBV27 and TRBJ2-7, with 10 bases identical to TRBD1. The CDR3 is 17 residues long. Trimming at V came to 5 bases and at J to 3 bases, leaving 13 bases not matched to a gene. Germline V gene sequence: CDR1 MNHEY, CDR2 SMNVEV (reference sequence). The CDR3 sequence is CASSPYTGTGDNYEQYF. The CDR3, as DNA: TGTGCCAGCAGTCCGTATACCGGGACAGGGGATAACTACGAGCAGTACTTC.

V is TRBV5-5 and J is TRBJ1-2, with TRBD1 as a possible D gene (6 bases). Germline V lookup: CDR1 SGHKS, CDR2 YYEKEE (reference sequence). This CDR3 is 15 amino acids long. Between the trimmed V and J ends, which lost 3 bases and 0 bases, there was a span of 12 bases. The CDR3 DNA reads as TGTGCCAGCAGCTGGCAGGGGACAACTAACTATGGCTACACCTTC. This sequence encodes CASSWQGTTNYGYTF. Full variable domain (remainder filled in from reference TRBV5-5 and TRBJ1-2): DAGVTQSPTHLIKTRGQQVTLRCSPISGHKSVSWYQQVLGQGPQFIFQYYEKEERGRGNFPDRFSARQFPNYSSELNVNALLLGDSALYLCASSWQGTTNYGYTFGSGTRLTVV.

This rearrangement joins TRBV29-1 to TRBJ2-7; D possibly corresponds to TRBD1 (5 bases). Trimming removed 6 bases at V and 0 bases at J, with 12 bases between. CDR1 and CDR2 (germline): SQVTM, ANQGSEA. This CDR3 is 13 amino acids long. The CDR3 spells CSVAGLNSYEQYF. The CDR3 nucleotides are TGCAGCGTGGCAGGGCTAAACTCCTACGAGCAGTACTTC.

A single count supports this clone. The V and J genes are TRBV12-2 and TRBJ1-4. TRBV12-2 represents a pseudogene. The CDR3 is made up of 17 amino acids. The CDR3 here is CASRLKRRRPRNEKLFF. In DNA form, the CDR3 reads TGTGCAAGTCGCTTAAAACGGAGGCGCCCTCGAAATGAAAAACTGTTTTTT.

This chain joins TRBV7-9 and TRBJ2-7, with D perhaps TRBD1 (6 bases). Germline CDR1 SEHNR, CDR2 FQNEAQ (reference sequence). The CDR3 is made up of 16 amino acids. V was shortened by 5 bases and J by 4 bases, with 21 bases between the two germline ends. In DNA, the CDR3 is TGTGCCAGCAGCCCCACCCCGGGACACCACCTTTACGAGCAGTACTTC. Translating gives CASSPTPGHHLYEQYF.

J is TRBJ1-2 and V is TRBV28, with D hard to call. Germline V gene lookup returns CDR1 MDHEN and CDR2 SYDVKM. The V end was cut by 6 bases, the J end by 4 bases, with 15 bases between. This CDR3 contains 14 residues. The CDR3 sequence is CASSQEVPAYGYTF. CDR3 bases: TGTGCCAGCAGCCAGGAGGTTCCCGCCTATGGCTACACCTTC.

V and J are TRBV6-5 and TRBJ2-3; 9 bases fit TRBD2. The CDR3 is made up of 14 amino acids. Unmatched junction bases numbered 8, after V lost 8 bases and J lost 5 bases. CDR1 is MNHEY, CDR2 SVGAGI, per germline. CDR3 DNA sequence: TGTGCCAGCTCGGGTAGCGGGGGAAGAGATACGCAGTATTTT. Its translation is CASSGSGGRDTQYF.

The genes are TRBV19 and TRBJ2-7; 10 bases are shared with TRBD1. The CDR3 consists of 16 residues. The ends lost 4 bases at V and 5 bases at J; junction bases unmatched: 11. Germline CDR1 and CDR2: LNHDA and SQIVND (reference sequence). CDR3 loop: CASSTRQGARDNEQYF. For the CDR3, the DNA is TGTGCCAGTAGTACACGACAGGGGGCCAGGGACAACGAGCAGTACTTC. Using reference TRBV19 and TRBJ2-7 for the parts outside the CDR3, the full variable domain is DGGITQSPKYLFRKEGQNVTLSCEQNLNHDAMYWYRQDPGQGLRLIYYSQIVNDFQKGDIAEGYSVSREKKESFPLTVTSAQKNPTAFYLCASSTRQGARDNEQYFGPGTRLTVT.

The rearrangement joins TRBV5-1 to TRBJ2-3; D gene ambiguous. CDR1 is SGHRS, CDR2 YFSETQ, per germline. The germline V and J ends were trimmed by 4 bases and 5 bases, with 8 bases remaining between them. The CDR3 has 12 residues. The CDR3 DNA is TGCGCCAGCAGCCCGCGTGGAGATACGCAGTATTTT. Translating it yields CASSPRGDTQYF.

The chain employs TRBV3-1 (or the pseudogene TRBV3-2) and TRBJ2-5, with 10 bases aligning to TRBD2. V shed 4 bases and J 2 bases; nucleotides not matched to a gene: 7. The CDR3 covers 16 residues. In germline, CDR1 is LGHDT, CDR2 YNNKEL (reference sequence). The CDR3 DNA follows: TGTGCCAGCAGCCTACGAGGACTAGCGGCACAAGAGACCCAGTACTTC. Translated: CASSLRGLAAQETQYF.

This clone has only one observation. The chain combines TRBV5-5 with TRBJ1-3; D is unclear. The CDR3 sequence is 13 residues long. Germline CDR1 and CDR2: SGHKS and YYEKEE (reference sequence). V gave up 5 bases and J gave up 4 bases, with 10 bases separating them. CDR3 bases: TGTGCCAGCAGTCTGGGAGGCGGAAACACCATATATTTT. Its protein is CASSLGGGNTIYF.

This chain joins TRBV12-3 or TRBV12-4 and TRBJ2-5; D ambiguous. This CDR3 is 13 amino acids long. Trimming removed 1 base at V and 6 bases at J, with 9 bases between. The CDR3 nucleotides are TGTGCCAGCAGTTTAGGTCAGCGAAAGACCCAGTACTTC. Its protein product is CASSLGQRKTQYF.

The V call is TRBV7-3, the J call TRBJ2-1; D call uncertain. Germline V gives CDR1 SGHTA, CDR2 FQGTGA. The V end lost 0 bases, the J end lost 0 bases, and 6 bases lay between the germline ends. The CDR3 runs to 15 residues. CDR3 in DNA: TGTGCCAGCAGCTTAACGAGGAGCTCCTACAATGAGCAGTTCTTC. Amino acid sequence: CASSLTRSSYNEQFF.

The V call is TRBV4-3, the J call TRBJ1-1; no clear D. Trimming took 0 bases from V and 5 from J, leaving 13 bases between them. The germline V gene has CDR1 LGHNA and CDR2 YSLEER. The CDR3 is made up of 15 amino acids. Here the CDR3 reads CASSQDGLSGTEAFF. The CDR3, as DNA: TGCGCCAGCAGCCAAGATGGCCTTTCGGGGACTGAAGCTTTCTTT.

The V and J genes are TRBV3-1 (or the pseudogene TRBV3-2) and TRBJ1-5; TRBD1 matches at 7 bases. With 4 bases clipped from V and 6 bases from J, the junction kept 6 bases outside the gene matches. Germline CDR1 reads LGHDT; CDR2 reads YNNKEL (reference sequence). The CDR3 contains 14 residues. The CDR3 region has the DNA TGTGCCAGCAGCCGAGGGGGCGCGGGTCAGCCCCAGCATTTT. Translating gives CASSRGGAGQPQHF.

CDR3 nucleotides: TGTGCCAGCAGCTTCCGGGACAGGGGAACCATATCTGAAGCTTTCTTT. As protein: CASSFRDRGTISEAFF. The rearrangement links TRBV11-3 to TRBJ1-1, with 10 bases aligning to TRBD1. CDR1 and CDR2 from the germline V gene are SGHNT and YENEEA. The CDR3 totals 16 residues. The V gene end was trimmed by 3 bases and the J gene end by 6 bases; junction bases not matched to a gene: 10.